A selection of T cell receptor beta chains follows, all from one sample in a study of CD8 T cells in ankylosing spondylitis. TCRdb processed the 5' RACE reads anew with MiXCR; each CDR3 protein has one entry. The repertoire holds about 130,000 distinct CDR3 sequences, with approximately 7.4% as singletons. Sample: blood, either unsorted or a sorted T cell fraction (not recorded which). The source is a female donor with ankylosing spondylitis or in good health (not recorded which). The CDR3 runs from the conserved cysteine through the conserved F or W. A D gene is named only where the DNA matches it firmly. Where a row states a size, it is once, few, many or the class of an expanded clone; other rows omit it.

TRBV30	NA	many	TRBJ1-4	TGTGCCAGCGACAGAGCAACTAATGAAAAACTGTTTTTT	CASDRATNEKLFF
TRBV5-5	TRBD1	many	TRBJ2-2	TGTGCCAGCAGCCTCCTGACAGGGGGCACCGGGGAGCTGTTTTTT	CASSLLTGGTGELFF
TRBV6-1	TRBD1	many	TRBJ1-3	TGTGCCAGCAGCCCAAGACAGGGACTTCGAAACACCATATATTTT	CASSPRQGLRNTIYF
TRBV29-1	NA	many	TRBJ2-7	TGCAGCGCTCTCCAGGGGATATCCTACGAGCAGTACTTC	CSALQGISYEQYF
TRBV6-2/TRBV6-3	NA	many	TRBJ1-1	TGTGCCAGCAGCTTCATCAGGGGCCCGAAGGCCACTGAAGCTTTCTTT	CASSFIRGPKATEAFF
TRBV7-2	NA	few	TRBJ1-6	TGTGCCAGCAGCTTAGTTGGGTCACCCCTCCACTTT	CASSLVGSPLHF
TRBV3-1	NA	many	TRBJ2-2	TGTGCCAGCAGCACCCCCGGGGAGCTGTTTTTT	CASSTPGELFF
TRBV11-3	TRBD2	many	TRBJ2-2	TGTGCCAGCAGCTTCGGGGGGGCCGGGGAGCTGTTTTTT	CASSFGGAGELFF
TRBV20-1	TRBD1	many	TRBJ2-7	TGCAGTGCTAGAGCAGGGGGCGTCTACGAGCAGTACTTC	CSARAGGVYEQYF
TRBV6-5	NA	many	TRBJ1-1	TGTGCCAGCAGCTACCCCGCGGGCGGCCCTGAAGCTTTCTTT	CASSYPAGGPEAFF
TRBV5-1	TRBD2	many	TRBJ2-1	TGCGCCAGCAGCTTGAGAAGCGGGGGGCCTTACAATGAGCAGTTCTTC	CASSLRSGGPYNEQFF
TRBV30	NA	few	TRBJ1-6	TGTGCCTGGAGTGCGGGCAGCGGGAATTCACCCCTCCACTTT	CAWSAGSGNSPLHF
TRBV12-3/TRBV12-4	TRBD1	NA	TRBJ1-1	TGTGCCAGCAGGTCGGGACAGGGGGCCTCTGCCTTCATGAACACTGAAGCTTTCTTT	CASRSGQGASAFMNTEAFF
TRBV12-3/TRBV12-4	NA	many	TRBJ2-7	TGTGCCAGCAGTTTCTGGGGCTACGAGCAGTACTTC	CASSFWGYEQYF
TRBV7-2	NA	many	TRBJ2-7	TGTGCCAGCAGCATTGTCACCACTGAGCAGTACTTC	CASSIVTTEQYF
TRBV11-2	TRBD1	many	TRBJ1-2	TGTGCCAGCAGCCAGGGACAGGAACCCTCCTATGGCTACACCTTC	CASSQGQEPSYGYTF
TRBV4-2	NA	many	TRBJ2-5	TGTGCCAGCAGCAGCGTAGAGACCCAGTACTTC	CASSSVETQYF
TRBV20-1	NA	NA	TRBJ2-4	TGCAGCTTCTGGGGCCCGGCGCGGGGCCAAAACATTCAGTACTTC	CSFWGPARGQNIQYF
TRBV6-1	NA	many	TRBJ1-5	TGTGCCAGCAGGCCCTGGAAGGAGGGTCAGCCCCAGCATTTT	CASRPWKEGQPQHF
TRBV25-1	TRBD1	NA	TRBJ1-1	TGTGCCAGCAGTTTCCAATGGGGGGCCGGGACAGGAGGGACTGAAGCTTTCTTT	CASSFQWGAGTGGTEAFF
TRBV29-1	TRBD2	many	TRBJ2-5	TGCAGCGCAACTAGCGGGGGGGCGGGTGAGACCCAGTACTTC	CSATSGGAGETQYF
TRBV7-3	NA	many	TRBJ1-6	TGTGCCAGCAGCTTCGGGGCAGGGAGAAATTCACCCCTCCACTTT	CASSFGAGRNSPLHF
TRBV11-2	NA	many	TRBJ2-7	TGTGCCAGCAGCTTGTCTCAGCAAGAGCAGTACTTC	CASSLSQQEQYF
TRBV18	NA	many	TRBJ1-6	TGTGCCAGCTCACCTTGGACACCCAGCTCCTATAATTCACCCCTCCACTTT	CASSPWTPSSYNSPLHF
TRBV21-1	NA	many	TRBJ2-2	TGTGCCAGCACCGACCTTACTAAAGGGGGCGGGGAGCTGTTTTTT	CASTDLTKGGGELFF
TRBV7-2	NA	many	TRBJ1-6	TGTGCCAGCAGCATCCCCGGGACATCCAATTCACCCCTCCACTTT	CASSIPGTSNSPLHF
TRBV9	NA	many	TRBJ2-5	TGTGCCAGCAGCGTAGAGGGCAGGGTAGAAGAGACCCAGTACTTC	CASSVEGRVEETQYF
TRBV29-1	NA	many	TRBJ1-1	TGCAGCGCTGCGATGAACACTGAAGCTTTCTTT	CSAAMNTEAFF
TRBV7-3	NA	NA	TRBJ2-1	TGTGCCAGCAGCTTAGCTAGTTCGTCCTACAATGAGCAGTTCTTC	CASSLASSSYNEQFF
TRBV28	NA	many	TRBJ2-1	TGTGCCAGCACCAAGTTTTTGGACAATGAGCAGTTCTTC	CASTKFLDNEQFF
TRBV29-1	NA	many	TRBJ1-4	TGCAGCGTTGAAGGGGGGGGAGAAAAACTGTTTTTT	CSVEGGGEKLFF
TRBV12-3/TRBV12-4	NA	many	TRBJ1-1	TGTGCCAGCAGTTCAGGGGCAGTGAACACTGAAGCTTTCTTT	CASSSGAVNTEAFF
TRBV24-1	NA	many	TRBJ2-1	TGTGCCACACAGAGTGGTATCCTGGATGAGCAGTTCTTC	CATQSGILDEQFF
TRBV20-1	NA	NA	TRBJ2-3	TGCAGTGCTAGAGATATCGGCAGGGGCGCAGATACGCAGTATTTT	CSARDIGRGADTQYF
TRBV5-1	TRBD1	many	TRBJ1-1	TGCGCCAGCAGCGCAGGGACAGGGACAAACACTGAAGCTTTCTTT	CASSAGTGTNTEAFF
TRBV10-3	NA	few	TRBJ1-2	TGTGCCATCAGTGCACAAGGCTATGGCTACACCTTC	CAISAQGYGYTF
TRBV19	NA	many	TRBJ2-1	TGTGCCAGTAGTGTGGGAGCGGCCTACAATGAGCAGTTCTTC	CASSVGAAYNEQFF
TRBV7-9	NA	NA	TRBJ2-5	TGTGCCAGCAGCTTCTCCCCTTGGGGTGTCGAGACCCAGTACTTC	CASSFSPWGVETQYF
TRBV28	NA	many	TRBJ1-1	TGTGCCAGCAGACCCCCAAACGACGGGAACACTGAAGCTTTCTTT	CASRPPNDGNTEAFF
TRBV20-1	NA	many	TRBJ2-4	TGCAGTGTCGAGGGAGGGGGCATGGGTGACATTCAGTACTTC	CSVEGGGMGDIQYF
TRBV24-1	TRBD1	many	TRBJ2-2	TGTGCCACCAGTGATCTCGGGACAGGGGGGAACACCGGGGAGCTGTTTTTT	CATSDLGTGGNTGELFF
TRBV20-1	NA	many	TRBJ1-1	TGCAGTGCTAGTCCAGGGACTAACACTGAAGCTTTCTTT	CSASPGTNTEAFF
TRBV4-1	NA	many	TRBJ1-3	TGCGCCAGCAGCCAAGATGGGGCAGCGGGGGGATCTGGAAACACCATATATTTT	CASSQDGAAGGSGNTIYF
TRBV12-3/TRBV12-4	TRBD2	few	TRBJ2-5	TGTGCCAGCAGCTCTACCCGACTAGCGGTAGGAGAGACCCAGTACTTC	CASSSTRLAVGETQYF
TRBV4-1	NA	few	TRBJ2-5	TGCGCCAGCAGCCAAATCGGGCAAAAAGAGACCCAGTACTTC	CASSQIGQKETQYF
TRBV5-1	NA	many	TRBJ2-3	TGCGCCAGCAGCTTGGATCTCATCACAGATACGCAGTATTTT	CASSLDLITDTQYF
TRBV10-3	NA	many	TRBJ2-2	TGTGCCATCAGTGAGGATAGGAGACAGTCCACCGGGGAGCTGTTTTTT	CAISEDRRQSTGELFF
TRBV6-1	NA	many	TRBJ2-1	TGTGCCAGCAGTGCAGGCGATGAGCAGTTCTTC	CASSAGDEQFF
TRBV7-2	NA	many	TRBJ2-7	TGTGCCAGCAGCTTTTCTAGTTTACACCGAGCCTACGAGCAGTACTTC	CASSFSSLHRAYEQYF